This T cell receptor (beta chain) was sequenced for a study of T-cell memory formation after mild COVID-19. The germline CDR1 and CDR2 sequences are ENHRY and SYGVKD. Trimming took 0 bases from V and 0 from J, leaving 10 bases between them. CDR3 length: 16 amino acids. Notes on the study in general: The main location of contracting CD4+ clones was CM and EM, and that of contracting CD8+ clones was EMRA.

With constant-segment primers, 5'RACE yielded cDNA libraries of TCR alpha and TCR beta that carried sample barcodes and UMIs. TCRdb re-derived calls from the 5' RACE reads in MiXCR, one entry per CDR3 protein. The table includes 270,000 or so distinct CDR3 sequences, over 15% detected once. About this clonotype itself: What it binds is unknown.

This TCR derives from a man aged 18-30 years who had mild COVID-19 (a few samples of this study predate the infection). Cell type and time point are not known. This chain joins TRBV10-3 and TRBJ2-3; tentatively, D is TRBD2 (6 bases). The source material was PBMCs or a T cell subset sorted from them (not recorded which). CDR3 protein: CAISESWGRSTDTQYF. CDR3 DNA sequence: TGTGCCATCAGTGAGTCTTGGGGGAGGAGCACAGATACGCAGTATTTT.